Each of the 8 T cell receptor beta chains below was sequenced from the same sample in a study of control samples from healthy donors and cancer patients. Repertoires were generated with immunoSEQ multiplex PCR, while TCRdb's copy carries only in-frame clones and drops some. This sample has just under 75,000 clones; roughly 87% occur once, and the top ten carry about 4%. Sequenced sample: blood. All receptors come from a woman aged 45-59 years in good health.

J is TRBJ2-3 and V is TRBV10-3, with 10 bases aligning to TRBD2. This CDR3 spans 12 amino acids. The trim removed 11 bases at V and 7 bases at J, leaving 6 bases unmatched. The V gene's germline CDR1 is ENHRY and CDR2 SYGVKD. CDR3 DNA: TGTGCCGGGGCTAGCGGGAGTAATACGCAGTATTTT. The encoded protein is CAGASGSNTQYF.

The V call is TRBV27, the J call TRBJ1-2; unclear D gene. The CDR3 is 17 residues long. From germline, CDR1 is MNHEY and CDR2 SMNVEV (reference sequence). Trimming removed 5 bases from V and 4 bases from J, with 23 bases in between. CDR3 nucleotide sequence: TGTGCCAGCAGTCCCTACAAAGAAATGGCAGGCCCCTATGGCTACACCTTC. Translation: CASSPYKEMAGPYGYTF.

The chain recombines TRBV4-2 with TRBJ2-5; 11 positions match TRBD2. This CDR3 region has 17 residues. Germline V lookup: CDR1 LGHNA, CDR2 YNFKEQ. Germline trimming cut 4 bases from V and 2 bases from J; bases unmatched to any gene: 9. The DNA for the CDR3 is TGTGCCAGCAGCCCCAAGGGAATAGCGGGAGGGCAAGAGACCCAGTACTTC. It translates to CASSPKGIAGGQETQYF.

The chain has TRBV27 and TRBJ2-1; 10 positions match TRBD2. CDR3 length: 16 residues. V gave up 0 bases and J gave up 2 bases; unmatched junction bases: 1. CDR1 is MNHEY and CDR2 is SMNVEV in the germline V gene (reference sequence). Here the CDR3 DNA reads TGTGCCAGCAGTTTATCAGGGACTAGCGCCTACAATGAGCAGTTCTTC. The encoded protein is CASSLSGTSAYNEQFF.

This chain links TRBV18 with TRBJ1-1; D is ambiguous. V lost 0 bases, J lost 0 bases, and 8 bases lay in between. Germline V gene data show CDR1 as KGHSH and CDR2 as LQKENI. The CDR3 length is 15 residues. Here the CDR3 reads CASSPPTTVNTEAFF. In DNA form, the CDR3 reads TGTGCCAGCTCACCACCGACTACAGTGAACACTGAAGCTTTCTTT.

The rearrangement joins TRBV3-1 (or the pseudogene TRBV3-2) to TRBJ2-2; the match to TRBD1 covers 7 bases. Germline V gene sequence: CDR1 LGHDT, CDR2 YNNKEL (reference sequence). V shed 1 base, J shed 4 bases, and the junction held 0 bases outside the gene matches. This CDR3 has 14 residues. The CDR3 DNA follows: TGTGCCAGCAGCCAAGGGACAGGCACCGGGGAGCTGTTTTTT. Residues: CASSQGTGTGELFF.

This chain joins TRBV11-2 and TRBJ2-4, with 7 bases that match TRBD1. This CDR3 contains 17 residues. Per the germline V gene, CDR1 is SGHAT and CDR2 is FQNNGV. Losses at the gene ends were 5 bases for V and 3 bases for J; bases not matched to a gene: 13. This CDR3 is CASSPSSTGWVKNIQYF. The CDR3 region has the DNA TGTGCCAGCAGCCCATCTTCGACAGGGTGGGTCAAAAACATTCAGTACTTC.

The chain is built from TRBV5-1 and TRBJ2-3, with D perhaps being TRBD1 or TRBD2 (5 bases each). Trimming left V 4 bases short and J 4 bases short, with 16 bases between. Germline CDR1 and CDR2: SGHRS and YFSETQ. CDR3 length: 15 residues. The CDR3 DNA follows: TGCGCCAGCAGCGGGGACGGGGCCTCGGCAGATACGCAGTATTTT. Translating gives CASSGDGASADTQYF. The whole variable domain, filled in from reference TRBV5-1 and TRBJ2-3, reads KAGVTQTPRYLIKTRGQQVTLSCSPISGHRSVSWYQQTPGQGLQFLFEYFSETQRNKGNFPGRFSGRQFSNSRSEMNVSTLELGDSALYLCASSGDGASADTQYFGPGTRLTVL.